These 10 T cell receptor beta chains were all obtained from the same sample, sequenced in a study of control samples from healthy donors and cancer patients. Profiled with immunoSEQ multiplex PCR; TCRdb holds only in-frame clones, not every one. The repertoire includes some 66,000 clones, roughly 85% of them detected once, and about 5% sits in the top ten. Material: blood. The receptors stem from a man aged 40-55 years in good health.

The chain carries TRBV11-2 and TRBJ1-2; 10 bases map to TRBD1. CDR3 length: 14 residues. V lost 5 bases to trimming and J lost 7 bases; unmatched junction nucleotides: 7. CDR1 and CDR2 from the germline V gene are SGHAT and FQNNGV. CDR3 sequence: CASSLGQGSRGYTF. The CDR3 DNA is TGTGCCAGCAGCCTGGGACAGGGGAGTCGTGGCTACACCTTC.

The CDR3 sequence is CASGSPLGGNYGYTF. Here the CDR3 DNA reads TGTGCTAGTGGCTCCCCATTAGGGGGGAACTATGGCTACACCTTC. This sequence joins TRBV12-5 and TRBJ1-2; perhaps TRBD1 as D (6 bases). V lost 6 bases to trimming and J lost 2 bases, with 16 bases between them. The CDR3 covers 15 residues. Germline-derived CDR1 and CDR2 are LGHNT and FRNRAP.

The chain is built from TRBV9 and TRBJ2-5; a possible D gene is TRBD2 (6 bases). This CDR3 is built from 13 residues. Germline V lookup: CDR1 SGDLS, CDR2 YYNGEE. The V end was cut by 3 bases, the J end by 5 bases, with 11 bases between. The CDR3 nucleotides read TGTGCCAGCAGCGCCGGAGGGCTGGAGACCCAGTACTTC. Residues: CASSAGGLETQYF. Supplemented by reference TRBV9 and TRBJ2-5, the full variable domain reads DSGVTQTPKHLITATGQRVTLRCSPRSGDLSVYWYQQSLDQGLQFLIQYYNGEERAKGNILERFSAQQFPDLHSELNLSSLELGDSALYFCASSAGGLETQYFGPGTRLLVL.

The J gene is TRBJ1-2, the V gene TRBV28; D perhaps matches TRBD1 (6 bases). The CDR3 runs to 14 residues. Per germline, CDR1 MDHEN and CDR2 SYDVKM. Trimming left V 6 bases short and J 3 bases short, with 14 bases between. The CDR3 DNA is TGTGCCAGCAGAAGCTTACAGGGATACTATGGCTACACCTTC. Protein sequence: CASRSLQGYYGYTF.

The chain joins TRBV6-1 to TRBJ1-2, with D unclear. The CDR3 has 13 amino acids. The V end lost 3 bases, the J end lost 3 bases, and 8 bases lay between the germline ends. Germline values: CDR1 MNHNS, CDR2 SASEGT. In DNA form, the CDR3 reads TGTGCCAGCAGTGAGAGTCAGGACTATGGCTACACCTTC. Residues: CASSESQDYGYTF.

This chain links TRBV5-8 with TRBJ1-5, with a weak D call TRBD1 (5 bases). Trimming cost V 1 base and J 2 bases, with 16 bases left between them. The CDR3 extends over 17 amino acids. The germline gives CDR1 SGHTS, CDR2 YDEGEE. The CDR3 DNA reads TGTGCCAGCAGCTTGTCCAGGGAGGTGATTGGCAATCAGCCCCAGCATTTT. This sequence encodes CASSLSREVIGNQPQHF.

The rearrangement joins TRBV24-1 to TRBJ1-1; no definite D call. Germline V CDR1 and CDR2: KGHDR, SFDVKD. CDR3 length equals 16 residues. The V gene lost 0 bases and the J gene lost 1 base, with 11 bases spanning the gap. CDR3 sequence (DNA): TGTGCCACCAGTGATTTGCAGAGGGCAAAGAACACTGAAGCTTTCTTT. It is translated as CATSDLQRAKNTEAFF.

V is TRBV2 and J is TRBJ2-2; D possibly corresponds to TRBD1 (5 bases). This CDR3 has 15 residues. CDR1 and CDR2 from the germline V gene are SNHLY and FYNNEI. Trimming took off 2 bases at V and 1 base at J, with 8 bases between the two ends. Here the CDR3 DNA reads TGTGCCAGCAGTGAATTGGGGCAGAACACCGGGGAGCTGTTTTTT. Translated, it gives CASSELGQNTGELFF.

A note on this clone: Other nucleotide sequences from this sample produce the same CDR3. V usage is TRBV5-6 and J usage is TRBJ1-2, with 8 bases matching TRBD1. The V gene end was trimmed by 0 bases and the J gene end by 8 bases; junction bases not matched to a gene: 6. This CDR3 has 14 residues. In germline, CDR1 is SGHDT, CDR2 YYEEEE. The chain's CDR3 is CASSLEQGARGYTF. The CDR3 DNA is TGTGCCAGCAGCTTGGAGCAGGGGGCTAGGGGCTACACCTTC.

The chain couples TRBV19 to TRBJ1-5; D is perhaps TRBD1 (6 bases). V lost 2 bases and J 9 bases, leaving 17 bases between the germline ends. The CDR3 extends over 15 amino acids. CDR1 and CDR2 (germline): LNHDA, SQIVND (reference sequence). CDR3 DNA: TGTGCCAGTAGTATACCCGGGACACCTTCTTTGCCCCAGCATTTT. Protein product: CASSIPGTPSLPQHF.